A single sample is the source of the 20 T cell receptor beta chains below, sequenced in a study of naive and memory T cell subsets. Two oligonucleotides, mixed equimolar, formed the beta constant-region primer covering TRBC1 and TRBC2. TCRdb re-derived calls from the UMI-ligation and nested PCR reads in MiXCR, one entry per CDR3 protein. The sample yields 84,000 or so distinct CDR3 sequences, about 7% seen once. Sequences were obtained from central memory CD4+ T cells from blood. The source is a human donor in good health.

At least ten counts were recorded for this clonotype. The chain links TRBV20-1 to TRBJ1-6; 7 nucleotides match TRBD1. Trimming cost V 3 bases and J 6 bases; bases outside gene matches: 5. The CDR3 is 14 amino acids. Germline V gives CDR1 DFQATT, CDR2 SNEGSKA (reference sequence). The CDR3 nucleotides read TGCAGTGCTAGCCCCGGGACAGTTAATTCACCCCTCCACTTT. Its protein is CSASPGTVNSPLHF.

V usage is TRBV30 and J usage is TRBJ2-1; 10 nucleotides align to TRBD2. The CDR3 consists of 13 residues. Germline V gives CDR1 GTSNPN, CDR2 SVGIG (reference sequence). J gave up 9 bases and V 7 bases, and 9 bases lay outside the gene matches. The CDR3 DNA sequence: TGTGCCTCTTTAGCGGGAGGTGCCCTTGAGCAGTTCTTC. This translates into CASLAGGALEQFF.

This clonotype was seen a few times. The genes are TRBV24-1 and TRBJ1-1; TRBD1 matches at 8 bases. The CDR3 is 15 residues long. In germline, CDR1 is KGHDR, CDR2 SFDVKD. V lost 2 bases, J lost 5 bases, and 6 bases stayed unmatched. CDR3: CATSDSTTGGTEAFF. CDR3 DNA sequence: TGTGCCACCAGTGATTCGACTACAGGGGGTACTGAAGCTTTCTTT.

V usage is TRBV6-2 or TRBV6-3 and J usage is TRBJ1-5, with 9 bases matching TRBD1. The germline gives CDR1 MNHEY, CDR2 SVGEGT. The CDR3 is 20 amino acids. J was trimmed by 1 base and V by 3 bases; bases with no gene match: 16. DNA of the CDR3: TGTGCCAGCAGTTATGGTCCCGCCGGGACAGGGAAGAACAGCAATCAGCCCCAGCATTTT. It translates to CASSYGPAGTGKNSNQPQHF.

The table lists this clonotype with many counts. The chain combines TRBV3-1 with TRBJ1-1; possibly TRBD1 for D (6 bases). V lost 6 bases, J lost 1 base, and 12 bases lay in between. This CDR3 has 14 amino acids. Germline V CDR1 and CDR2: LGHDT, YNNKEL (reference sequence). In DNA form, the CDR3 reads TGTGCCAGCAGTACAGGGATGGAGAACACTGAAGCTTTCTTT. Amino acids: CASSTGMENTEAFF.

This clonotype appeared many times. This chain connects TRBV7-9 to TRBJ1-5; D unresolved. The CDR3 sequence is 13 residues long. CDR1 is SEHNR and CDR2 is FQNEAQ in the germline V gene (reference sequence). Trimming cost V 10 bases and J 5 bases, with 15 bases left between them. The CDR3 DNA sequence: TGTGCCACCCAGGCGGGTCGCGATCAGCCCCAGCATTTT. Protein product: CATQAGRDQPQHF.

This clonotype was observed a single time. This CDR3 is missing its conserved last phenylalanine or tryptophan, likely due to a read error. The chain is built from TRBV15 and TRBJ2-7; D uncertain. Germline V CDR1 and CDR2: LNHNV, YYDKDF (reference sequence). The V gene lost 0 bases and the J gene lost 3 bases, with 9 bases spanning the gap. This CDR3 is 14 amino acids long. CDR3 amino acids: CATSRDLASYEQYS. The CDR3 DNA is TGTGCCACCAGCAGAGATCTTGCCAGCTACGAGCAGTACTCC.

This clonotype was counted ten times or more. The genes are TRBV6-2 or TRBV6-3 and TRBJ1-6; 7 bases align to TRBD1. Unmatched junction bases numbered 8, after V lost 4 bases and J lost 11 bases. CDR1 and CDR2 (germline): MNHEY, SVGEGT. The CDR3 covers 14 residues. The CDR3 is CASSSTGERTPLHF. CDR3 sequence (DNA): TGTGCCAGCAGTTCAACAGGGGAAAGAACACCCCTCCACTTT.

This clonotype has a count of ten or more. The chain combines TRBV4-3 with TRBJ2-3; possible D gene TRBD1, 5 bases. Trimming removed 0 bases at V and 4 bases at J, with 11 bases between. The CDR3 is made up of 15 amino acids. Germline assignment: CDR1 LGHNA and CDR2 YSLEER. The CDR3 sequence is CASSQDTRDADTQYF. The CDR3 region has the DNA TGCGCCAGCAGCCAAGATACCAGGGATGCAGATACGCAGTATTTT.

V and J are TRBV15 and TRBJ1-6; no firm D call. CDR3 length: 15 residues. V lost 0 bases and J lost 7, with 10 bases in between. The germline CDR1 and CDR2 sequences are LNHNV and YYDKDF (reference sequence). The CDR3 spells CATSRDVGGNSPLHF. In nucleotides, the CDR3 is TGTGCCACCAGCAGAGATGTGGGCGGAAATTCACCCCTCCACTTT.

This clonotype was seen a handful of times. The chain employs TRBV24-1 and TRBJ2-1, with 14 nucleotides matching TRBD2. This CDR3 region has 16 residues. J lost 6 bases, V lost 5 bases, and 5 bases had no gene match. Germline CDR1 and CDR2: KGHDR and SFDVKD. CDR3 protein: CATSALGTSGSNEQFF. Here the CDR3 DNA reads TGTGCCACCAGTGCTCTAGGGACTAGCGGGAGCAATGAGCAGTTCTTC.

A note on this clonotype: Possible read error: a much larger clone is one base away. The rearrangement links TRBV19 to TRBJ2-3; no definite D call. Trimming pared 5 bases from V and 10 bases from J, leaving 16 bases between. This CDR3 is built from 13 residues. Germline V gene data show CDR1 as LNHDA and CDR2 as SQIVND (reference sequence). CDR3 loop: CASSRDDLDAQYF. The CDR3 DNA reads as TGTGCCAGTAGTCGCGATGACCTGGATGCGCAGTATTTT.

This clonotype was picked up a small number of times. This chain uses TRBV20-1 with TRBJ1-6; 7 bases agree with TRBD1. CDR3 length equals 14 residues. In germline, CDR1 is DFQATT, CDR2 SNEGSKA (reference sequence). J gave up 9 bases and V 6 bases, and 11 bases lay outside the gene matches. The CDR3 sequence is CSATGDRVGSPLHF. The CDR3 nucleotides read TGCAGTGCAACAGGAGACAGGGTTGGTTCACCCCTCCACTTT.

This clonotype was observed a few times. The J gene is TRBJ1-1, the V gene TRBV6-2 or TRBV6-3; the D gene is possibly TRBD1 (5 bases). Trimming left V 2 bases short and J 4 bases short, with 8 bases between. This CDR3 spans 13 amino acids. Germline CDR1 is MNHEY and CDR2 is SVGEGT. The CDR3 DNA sequence: TGTGCCAGCAGTTACCAGGGTACCACTGAAGCTTTCTTT. Translation gives CASSYQGTTEAFF.

At least ten counts were recorded for this clonotype. This sequence joins TRBV6-2 or TRBV6-3 and TRBJ2-1; 15 bases map to TRBD2. The junction had 11 bases not matched to a gene; V was cut back by 6 bases and J by 2 bases. Germline V lookup: CDR1 MNHEY, CDR2 SVGEGT. CDR3 length: 19 amino acids. The CDR3 DNA reads TGTGCCAGCAGAAGAGGGACTAGCGGGGGGCCAAGGACCTACAATGAGCAGTTCTTC. This codes for CASRRGTSGGPRTYNEQFF.

Ten or more counts support this clonotype. This chain links TRBV6-5 with TRBJ2-3; 9 nucleotides agree with TRBD1. Per the germline V gene, CDR1 is MNHEY and CDR2 is SVGAGI. V was pared by 6 bases and J by 3 bases, with 4 bases of the junction left unmatched. This CDR3 is built from 14 residues. DNA of the CDR3: TGTGCCAGCAGGGGACAGGGAATGACAGATACGCAGTATTTT. It specifies CASRGQGMTDTQYF.

At least ten counts were recorded for this clonotype. The rearrangement uses TRBV24-1 and TRBJ2-1; TRBD2 agrees at 10 bases. Trimming took 5 bases from V and 3 from J; bases not matched to a gene: 15. CDR3 size: 19 residues. Germline assignment: CDR1 KGHDR and CDR2 SFDVKD. This CDR3 reads CATSGDLRGSGRSYNEQFF. The DNA of the CDR3 is TGTGCCACCAGTGGGGACTTGAGGGGTAGCGGGAGGAGCTACAATGAGCAGTTCTTC.

This sequence joins TRBV9 and TRBJ2-1, with TRBD2 identical over 11 bases. Trimming cost V 0 bases and J 7 bases; bases outside gene matches: 15. Germline values: CDR1 SGDLS, CDR2 YYNGEE. The CDR3 is 19 residues long. The CDR3 loop is CASSVVGRGLAETRNEQFF. CDR3 in DNA: TGTGCCAGCAGCGTAGTCGGGCGGGGACTAGCGGAGACCCGGAATGAGCAGTTCTTC.

The chain combines TRBV7-2 with TRBJ2-2; D is unclear. This CDR3 has 17 residues. Looked up from germline, CDR1 is SGHTA and CDR2 is FQGNSA. Deletions cut 1 base from V and 6 bases from J, with 18 bases between. The CDR3 reads CASSLVSSRPLAGELFF. In DNA form, the CDR3 reads TGTGCCAGCAGCTTAGTGTCTTCCAGACCCCTGGCCGGGGAGCTGTTTTTT. Looking up the rest from reference TRBV7-2 and TRBJ2-2 gives the full variable domain: GAGVSQSPSNKVTEKGKDVELRCDPISGHTALYWYRQSLGQGLEFLIYFQGNSAPDKSGLPSDRFSAERTGGSVSTLTIQRTQQEDSAVYLCASSLVSSRPLAGELFFGEGSRLTVL.

V and J are TRBV7-6 and TRBJ1-1; D is unclear. CDR1 and CDR2 (germline): SGHVS, FNYEAQ. This CDR3 has 13 residues. V shed 7 bases and J shed 0 bases, with 9 bases lying between them. CDR3 DNA: TGTGCCAGCACGACTGAATTGAACACTGAAGCTTTCTTT. Its protein is CASTTELNTEAFF. Combining the CDR3 with reference TRBV7-6 and TRBJ1-1 gives the whole variable domain GAGVSQSPRYKVTKRGQDVALRCDPISGHVSLYWYRQALGQGPEFLTYFNYEAQQDKSGLPNDRFSAERPEGSISTLTIQRTEQRDSAMYRCASTTELNTEAFFGQGTRLTVV.